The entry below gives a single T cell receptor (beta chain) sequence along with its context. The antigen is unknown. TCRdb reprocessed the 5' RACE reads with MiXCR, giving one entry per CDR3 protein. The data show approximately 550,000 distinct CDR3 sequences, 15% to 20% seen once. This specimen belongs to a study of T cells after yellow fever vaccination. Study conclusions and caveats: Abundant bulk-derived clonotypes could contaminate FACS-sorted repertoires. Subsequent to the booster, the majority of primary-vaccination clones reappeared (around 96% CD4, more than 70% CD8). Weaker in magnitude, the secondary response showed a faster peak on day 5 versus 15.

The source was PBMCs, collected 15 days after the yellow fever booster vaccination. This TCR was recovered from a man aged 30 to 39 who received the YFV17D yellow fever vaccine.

CDR3 bases: TGCGCCAGCGCCCGACAGGGGGATGGTCAAGAGACCCAGTACTTC. Translated, it gives CASARQGDGQETQYF. The chain carries TRBV5-1 and TRBJ2-5; TRBD1 aligns across 9 bases. CDR1 and CDR2 from the germline V gene are SGHRS and YFSETQ. This CDR3 comprises 15 residues. V gave up 7 bases and J gave up 2 bases; unmatched junction bases: 9.